The source of this TCR beta chain is a study of T cells in Graves' hyperthyroidism and ophthalmopathy. This clonotype was detected a few times. Germline-derived CDR1 and CDR2 are LNHDA and SQIVND (reference sequence). The CDR3 loop spans 15 amino acids. The V gene lost 5 bases and the J gene lost 1 base, with 14 bases spanning the gap. The TCR beta CDR3 regions underwent amplification using RNA transcripts as the source. First-round RT-PCR with HTBI primers amplified the TCR CDR3 region. TCRdb used MiXCR to reprocess the multiplex PCR reads, holding one entry per CDR3 protein. The table includes over 450,000 distinct CDR3 sequences, over 15% detected once.

The origin of this receptor is a woman younger than 35 with Graves' ophthalmopathy. This chain links TRBV19 with TRBJ2-5; possibly TRBD1 for D (6 bases). Sequenced: blood. CDR3 loop: CASSRKTGLQETQYF. CDR3 nucleotides: TGTGCCAGTAGTCGTAAGACAGGCCTCCAAGAGACCCAGTACTTC.